The T cell receptor (beta chain) under discussion was sequenced for a study of blood T cell repertoires in COVID-19. The V end was cut by 3 bases, the J end by 0 bases, with 14 bases between. The CDR3 consists of 16 residues. Germline CDR1 SGHRS, CDR2 YFSETQ. Libraries were prepared by immunoSEQ multiplex PCR; TCRdb keeps only in-frame clonotypes and omits some of them. This sample has tens of thousands of clones, with approximately 90% found just once. The receptor was derived from a man older than 75 with acute or convalescent COVID-19. The chain carries TRBV5-1 and TRBJ2-3; weak D call: TRBD1 (5 bases). The sample comprised peripheral blood. The CDR3 protein is CASSSQGELSTDTQYF. CDR3 in DNA: TGCGCCAGCAGCTCCCAAGGGGAATTGAGCACAGATACGCAGTATTTT.